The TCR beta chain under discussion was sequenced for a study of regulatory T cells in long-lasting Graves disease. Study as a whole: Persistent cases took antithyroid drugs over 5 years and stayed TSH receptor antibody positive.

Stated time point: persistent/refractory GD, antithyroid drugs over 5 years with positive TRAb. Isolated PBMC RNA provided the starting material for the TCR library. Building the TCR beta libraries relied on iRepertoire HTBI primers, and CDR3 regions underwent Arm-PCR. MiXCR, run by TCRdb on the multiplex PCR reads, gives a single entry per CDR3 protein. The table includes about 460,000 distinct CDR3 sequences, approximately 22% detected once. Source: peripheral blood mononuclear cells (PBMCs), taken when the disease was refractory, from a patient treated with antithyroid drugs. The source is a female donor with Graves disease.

The CDR3 region has the DNA TGTGCCAGCAGCTCAAACAGGGGGAGGGGTCTTACTGAAGCTTTCTTT. This gives the protein CASSSNRGRGLTEAFF. The genes are TRBV5-4 and TRBJ1-1, with 8 bases aligning to TRBD1. V shed 3 bases, J shed 5 bases, and the junction held 12 bases outside the gene matches. The CDR3 runs 16 residues. Germline V gene sequence: CDR1 SGHNT, CDR2 YYREEE (reference sequence).